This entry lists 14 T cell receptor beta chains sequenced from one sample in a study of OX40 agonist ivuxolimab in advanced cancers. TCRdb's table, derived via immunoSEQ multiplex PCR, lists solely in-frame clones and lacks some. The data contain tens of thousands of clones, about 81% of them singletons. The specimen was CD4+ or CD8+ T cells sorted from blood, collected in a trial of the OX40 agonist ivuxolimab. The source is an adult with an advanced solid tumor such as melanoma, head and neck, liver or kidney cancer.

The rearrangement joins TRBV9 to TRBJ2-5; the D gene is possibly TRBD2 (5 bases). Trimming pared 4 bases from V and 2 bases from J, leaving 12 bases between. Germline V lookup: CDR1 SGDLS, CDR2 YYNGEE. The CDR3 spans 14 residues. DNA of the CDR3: TGTGCCAGCAGCCTAACGGGATTACAAGAGACCCAGTACTTC. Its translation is CASSLTGLQETQYF.

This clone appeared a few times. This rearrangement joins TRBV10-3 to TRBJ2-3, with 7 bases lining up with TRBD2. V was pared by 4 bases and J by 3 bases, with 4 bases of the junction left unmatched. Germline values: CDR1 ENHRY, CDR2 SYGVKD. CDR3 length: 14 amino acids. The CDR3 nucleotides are TGTGCCATCAGTGGAGCGGGGTTGACAGATACGCAGTATTTT. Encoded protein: CAISGAGLTDTQYF.

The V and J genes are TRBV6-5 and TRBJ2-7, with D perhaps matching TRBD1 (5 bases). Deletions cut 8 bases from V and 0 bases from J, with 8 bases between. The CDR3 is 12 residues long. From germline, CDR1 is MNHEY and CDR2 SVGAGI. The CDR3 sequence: CASGRGSYEQYF. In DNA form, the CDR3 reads TGTGCCAGCGGTAGGGGCTCCTACGAGCAGTACTTC.

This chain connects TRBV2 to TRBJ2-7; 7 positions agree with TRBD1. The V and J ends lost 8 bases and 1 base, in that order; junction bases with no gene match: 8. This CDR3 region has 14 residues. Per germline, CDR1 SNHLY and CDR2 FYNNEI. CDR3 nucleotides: TGTGCCAGCCTGGGCGCGGACAGGTCCTACGAGCAGTACTTC. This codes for CASLGADRSYEQYF. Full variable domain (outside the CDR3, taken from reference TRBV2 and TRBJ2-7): EPEVTQTPSHQVTQMGQEVILRCVPISNHLYFYWYRQILGQKVEFLVSFYNNEISEKSEIFDDQFSVERPDGSNFTLKIRSTKLEDSAMYFCASLGADRSYEQYFGPGTRLTVT.

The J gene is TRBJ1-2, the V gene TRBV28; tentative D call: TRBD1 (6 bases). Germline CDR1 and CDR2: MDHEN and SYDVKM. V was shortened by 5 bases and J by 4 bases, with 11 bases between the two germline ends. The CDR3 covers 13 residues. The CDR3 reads CASSAGQFYGYTF. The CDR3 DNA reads TGTGCCAGCAGTGCAGGACAGTTCTATGGCTACACCTTC.

The CDR3 DNA is TGTGCCAGCAGCTTGGTCGCGGTTGGGGCCAACGTCCTGACTTTC. It yields the protein CASSLVAVGANVLTF. V is TRBV5-6 and J is TRBJ2-6, with D hard to call. Germline-derived CDR1 and CDR2 are SGHDT and YYEEEE. V was cut by 0 bases and J by 3 bases, with 7 bases left in between. The CDR3 is made up of 15 amino acids.

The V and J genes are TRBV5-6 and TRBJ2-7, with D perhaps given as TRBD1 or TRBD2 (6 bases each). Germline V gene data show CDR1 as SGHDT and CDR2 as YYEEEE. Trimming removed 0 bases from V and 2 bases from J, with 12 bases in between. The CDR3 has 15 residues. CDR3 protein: CASSLVGRGAYEQYF. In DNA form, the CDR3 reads TGTGCCAGCAGCTTGGTCGGTAGGGGGGCCTACGAGCAGTACTTC.

The CDR3 here is CASSLQGAVETQYF. The DNA of the CDR3 is TGCGCCAGCAGCTTACAGGGGGCGGTAGAGACCCAGTACTTC. This sequence joins TRBV5-1 and TRBJ2-5; 9 positions match TRBD1. Losses at the gene ends were 2 bases for V and 4 bases for J; bases not matched to a gene: 3. The CDR3 is made up of 14 amino acids. CDR1 and CDR2 from the germline V gene are SGHRS and YFSETQ.

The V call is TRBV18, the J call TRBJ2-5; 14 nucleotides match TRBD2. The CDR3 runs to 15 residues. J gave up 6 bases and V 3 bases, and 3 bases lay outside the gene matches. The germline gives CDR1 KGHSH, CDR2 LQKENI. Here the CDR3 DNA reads TGTGCCAGCTCACCGACTAGCGGGGGGGCGAAGACCCAGTACTTC. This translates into CASSPTSGGAKTQYF.

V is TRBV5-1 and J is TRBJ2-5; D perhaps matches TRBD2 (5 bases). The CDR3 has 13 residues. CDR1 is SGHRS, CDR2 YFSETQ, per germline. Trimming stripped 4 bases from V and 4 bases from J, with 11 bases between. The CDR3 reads CASSISGGETQYF. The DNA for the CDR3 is TGCGCCAGCAGCATAAGCGGAGGAGAGACCCAGTACTTC.

CDR3 amino acids: CASSRSGSETQYF. The CDR3 DNA reads as TGTGCCAGCAGCCGATCAGGTTCGGAGACCCAGTACTTC. The chain joins TRBV5-4 to TRBJ2-5; D is uncertain. CDR3 size: 13 residues. From germline, CDR1 is SGHNT and CDR2 YYREEE (reference sequence). The V gene lost 4 bases and the J gene lost 5 bases, with 12 bases spanning the gap.

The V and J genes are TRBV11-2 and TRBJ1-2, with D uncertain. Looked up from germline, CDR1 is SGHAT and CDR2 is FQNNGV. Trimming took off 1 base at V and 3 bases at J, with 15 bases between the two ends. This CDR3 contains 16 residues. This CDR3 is CASSLVVTAAYYGYTF. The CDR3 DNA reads TGTGCCAGCAGCTTAGTAGTTACGGCAGCCTACTATGGCTACACCTTC.

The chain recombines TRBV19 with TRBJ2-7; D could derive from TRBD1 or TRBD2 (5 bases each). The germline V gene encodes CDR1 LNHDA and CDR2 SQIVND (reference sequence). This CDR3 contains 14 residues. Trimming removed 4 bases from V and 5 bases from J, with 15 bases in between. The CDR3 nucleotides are TGTGCCAGTAGTAGAGGAAGAGGGGCCGACGAGCAGTACTTC. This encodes CASSRGRGADEQYF.

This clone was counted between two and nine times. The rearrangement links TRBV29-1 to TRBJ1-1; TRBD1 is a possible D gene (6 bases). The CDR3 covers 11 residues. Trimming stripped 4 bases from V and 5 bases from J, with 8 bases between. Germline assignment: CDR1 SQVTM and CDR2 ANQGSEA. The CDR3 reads CSVVGQTEAFF. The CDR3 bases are TGCAGCGTTGTTGGACAGACTGAAGCTTTCTTT. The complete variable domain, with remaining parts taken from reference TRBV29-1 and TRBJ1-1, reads SAVISQKPSRDICQRGTSLTIQCQVDSQVTMMFWYRQQPGQSLTLIATANQGSEATYESGFVIDKFPISRPNLTFSTLTVSNMSPEDSSIYLCSVVGQTEAFFGQGTRLTVV.